A selection of T cell receptor beta chains follows, all from one sample in a study of T cells in Graves' hyperthyroidism and ophthalmopathy. From the multiplex PCR reads, TCRdb called clonotypes with MiXCR, one entry per CDR3 protein. Of under 300,000 distinct CDR3 sequences listed, 13% to 15% are singletons. Sequenced input: blood. The receptors here all came from a woman in her thirties or forties with Graves' hyperthyroidism that later progressed to Graves' ophthalmopathy. Each CDR3 is given with its conserved first and last residue. The D gene is left open where the match is weak. The size field is filled for only some rows; it gives once, few, many or a size class.

TGTGCCAGCAGCCCAGGACAGGGTCCAGATACGCAGTATTTT,CASSPGQGPDTQYF,TRBJ2-3,many,TRBV28,TRBD1,14
TGTGCCAGCAGCCCGGTTTCTAGCGGGAGTTTGAATGAGCAGTTCTTC,CASSPVSSGSLNEQFF,TRBJ2-1,many,TRBV7-3,TRBD2,16
TGTGCCAGCTCCCCGACAGGGATGGGTCAGCCCCAGCATTTT,CASSPTGMGQPQHF,TRBJ1-5,NA,TRBV18,TRBD1,14
TGTGCCAGCAGCCCACTTAGCGGGAGGATTACCTATGAGCAGTTCTTC,CASSPLSGRITYEQFF,TRBJ2-1,few,TRBV5-6,TRBD2,16
TGCAGTGCTAATGGGGACAAAGATGCCTACGAGCAGTACTTC,CSANGDKDAYEQYF,TRBJ2-7,many,TRBV20-1,NA,14
TGTGCCAGCAGCGACACGCGCACCCATACCGGGGAGCTGTTTTTT,CASSDTRTHTGELFF,TRBJ2-2,many,TRBV7-9,NA,15
TGCGCCAGCAGCTTCACCAGGGGAAGTGAGCAGTTCTTC,CASSFTRGSEQFF,TRBJ2-1,many,TRBV5-1,NA,13
TGTGCCAGCAGTCAATGGCACAGTTACTCCTACGAGCAGTACTTC,CASSQWHSYSYEQYF,TRBJ2-7,many,TRBV7-9,NA,15
TGTGCCAGCAGCTTGTCGGCAGGGACTGGCTACGAGCAGTACTTC,CASSLSAGTGYEQYF,TRBJ2-7,many,TRBV5-4,NA,15
TGTGCCAGCAGTTTTGTGGGACATGTTGAAAAACTGTTTTTT,CASSFVGHVEKLFF,TRBJ1-4,many,TRBV28,NA,14
TGCGCCAGCAGTGAGTCGGTAGGGAATCAGTACGAGCAGTACTTC,CASSESVGNQYEQYF,TRBJ2-7,many,TRBV10-2,NA,15
TGTGCCAGCAGCTCTAGCGGGAGTAGGACCGGGGAGCTGTTTTTT,CASSSSGSRTGELFF,TRBJ2-2,NA,TRBV11-2,TRBD2,15
TGTGCCAGCAGTACTGACAGGGGCGGCATTCAGTACTTC,CASSTDRGGIQYF,TRBJ2-4,many,TRBV11-2,TRBD1,13